The 32 T cell receptor beta chains below were found in one sample sequenced in a study of T cell repertoires in cytomegalovirus infection. Their specific antigens are unknown. Each CDR3 protein is one row after TCRdb ran MiXCR on the reads. Here the sample spans roughly 150,000 distinct CDR3 sequences, about 20% being singletons. This specimen was CD8+ T cells from cultured PBMCs, taken from culture after CMV antigen stimulation. The receptors were sampled from a human donor in good health (CMV status not recorded). Some clones in this sample may be carry-over from other donors' samples.

In its sample, this clonotype was seen a few times. The CDR3 sequence is CAISESVRAQETQYF. The CDR3 nucleotides read TGTGCCATCAGTGAGTCCGTCAGGGCCCAAGAGACCCAGTACTTC. The chain joins TRBV10-3 to TRBJ2-5, with D possibly being TRBD1 (5 bases). V shed 0 bases and J shed 1 base, with 9 bases lying between them. The CDR3 is 15 residues long. The germline gives CDR1 ENHRY, CDR2 SYGVKD.

The chain is built from TRBV19 and TRBJ1-1; D remains ambiguous. The V gene lost 3 bases and the J gene lost 1 base, with 6 bases spanning the gap. The CDR3 runs 13 residues. CDR1 and CDR2 (germline): LNHDA, SQIVND (reference sequence). The CDR3 is CASSIVSNTEAFF. The CDR3 nucleotides read TGTGCCAGTAGTATCGTCTCGAACACTGAAGCTTTCTTT.

This chain uses TRBV7-6 with TRBJ2-1, with 8 bases fitting TRBD1. The trim removed 5 bases at V and 7 bases at J, leaving 4 bases unmatched. The CDR3 length is 13 residues. CDR1 is SGHVS, CDR2 FNYEAQ, per germline. The chain's CDR3 is CASSRTGRNEQFF. The CDR3 DNA reads as TGTGCCAGCAGCCGGACAGGGAGGAATGAGCAGTTCTTC.

In this sample, this clonotype turned up a few times. CDR3 sequence: CASSEPGTGGRQPQHF. The CDR3 DNA reads TGTGCCAGCAGTGAACCCGGGACAGGGGGCCGTCAGCCCCAGCATTTT. V and J are TRBV6-1 and TRBJ1-5; 12 nucleotides align to TRBD1. CDR3 length equals 16 residues. Germline V CDR1 and CDR2: MNHNS, SASEGT. The trim removed 2 bases at V and 6 bases at J, leaving 5 bases unmatched.

The rearrangement uses TRBV12-3 or TRBV12-4 and TRBJ1-2; D might be TRBD1 (5 bases). The CDR3 covers 14 residues. The V gene lost 3 bases and the J gene lost 5 bases, with 13 bases spanning the gap. The CDR3 loop reads CASSFSGVAYGYTF. For the CDR3, the DNA is TGTGCCAGCAGTTTTTCGGGGGTAGCATATGGCTACACCTTC.

The chain joins TRBV7-2 to TRBJ2-7; D remains unclear. Trimming removed 1 base at V and 7 bases at J, with 11 bases between. This CDR3 comprises 13 residues. The germline V gene has CDR1 SGHTA and CDR2 FQGNSA. The DNA for the CDR3 is TGTGCCAGCAGCTTAGGGTTGCGGTGGGAGCAGTACTTC. Its protein product is CASSLGLRWEQYF.

V and J are TRBV29-1 and TRBJ1-2; 7 bases match TRBD1. The CDR3 consists of 17 residues. Per germline, CDR1 SQVTM and CDR2 ANQGSEA. The V and J ends lost 3 bases and 0 bases, in that order; junction bases with no gene match: 13. The CDR3 coding sequence is TGCAGCGTTGAGCAACCCGGACAGGCCATGGCTAACTATGGCTACACCTTC. Amino acids: CSVEQPGQAMANYGYTF.

This clonotype showed up just a few times. This chain joins TRBV6-2 or TRBV6-3 and TRBJ2-5, with no clear D. The ends were cut back, 7 bases at V and 7 bases at J, with 13 bases in the middle. Germline V gene data show CDR1 as MNHEY and CDR2 as SVGEGT. The length of the CDR3 is 12 residues. This CDR3 is CASNLGIGTQYF. CDR3 sequence (DNA): TGTGCCAGCAATCTTGGTATAGGGACCCAGTACTTC.

J is TRBJ1-5 and V is TRBV19, with D unclear. CDR3 length: 16 residues. Germline V CDR1 and CDR2: LNHDA, SQIVND (reference sequence). V lost 4 bases to trimming and J lost 4 bases, with 17 bases between them. CDR3 sequence (DNA): TGTGCCAGTAGTACACCTCCCTGGGTGGGAAATCAGCCCCAGCATTTT. Translation: CASSTPPWVGNQPQHF.

The rearrangement joins TRBV7-8 to TRBJ2-7, with D possibly being TRBD1 or TRBD2 (5 bases each). The germline V gene encodes CDR1 SGHVS and CDR2 FQNEAQ. The CDR3 runs to 13 residues. Trimming took off 5 bases at V and 2 bases at J, with 10 bases between the two ends. CDR3: CASSVGVAYEQYF. In DNA, the CDR3 is TGTGCCAGCAGCGTGGGGGTGGCCTACGAGCAGTACTTC.

The sample holds a few counts of this clonotype. CDR3 protein: CASSYGLGSRYTEAFF. For the CDR3, the DNA is TGTGCCAGCAGTTACGGTTTGGGCAGCCGGTACACTGAAGCTTTCTTT. The chain joins TRBV6-6 to TRBJ1-1; no definite D call. The V gene lost 2 bases and the J gene lost 3 bases, with 16 bases spanning the gap. Germline CDR1 and CDR2: MNHNY and SVGAGI (reference sequence). The CDR3 extends over 16 amino acids.

This clonotype turned up a few times. The chain recombines TRBV11-2 with TRBJ1-2; TRBD1 matches at 9 bases. CDR3 length equals 16 residues. V shed 3 bases, J shed 2 bases, and the junction held 7 bases outside the gene matches. The germline V gene has CDR1 SGHAT and CDR2 FQNNGV. Here the CDR3 reads CASSFSRDRDNYGYTF. DNA for the CDR3: TGTGCCAGCAGCTTTTCCCGGGACAGGGACAACTATGGCTACACCTTC.

This chain uses TRBV7-8 with TRBJ1-2; D gene uncertain. V was cut by 5 bases and J by 2 bases, with 18 bases left in between. Germline V gene lookup returns CDR1 SGHVS and CDR2 FQNEAQ. The CDR3 has 16 residues. The CDR3 DNA follows: TGTGCCAGCAGCCTAAGGATGCCAGCGGGGAACTATGGCTACACCTTC. Protein product: CASSLRMPAGNYGYTF.

V gene TRBV7-6 combines with J gene TRBJ1-3; 9 nucleotides line up with TRBD1. The V and J ends lost 2 bases and 4 bases, in that order; junction bases with no gene match: 9. The CDR3 length is 17 residues. Germline V gene sequence: CDR1 SGHVS, CDR2 FNYEAQ. As DNA, the CDR3 is TGTGCCAGCAGCTTATCCCTGGGACAGGGATCAGGAAACACCATATATTTT. This encodes CASSLSLGQGSGNTIYF. The full variable domain, with the rest looked up from reference TRBV7-6 and TRBJ1-3, is GAGVSQSPRYKVTKRGQDVALRCDPISGHVSLYWYRQALGQGPEFLTYFNYEAQQDKSGLPNDRFSAERPEGSISTLTIQRTEQRDSAMYRCASSLSLGQGSGNTIYFGEGSWLTVV.

The rearrangement uses TRBV27 and TRBJ2-7, with 8 bases lining up with TRBD2. The CDR3 runs to 16 residues. The V and J ends lost 5 bases and 1 base, in that order; junction bases with no gene match: 10. Germline CDR1 is MNHEY and CDR2 is SMNVEV (reference sequence). The CDR3 bases are TGTGCCAGCAGTCCCTCCGGGGGGGATAGGTCCTACGAGCAGTACTTC. It specifies CASSPSGGDRSYEQYF.

V gene TRBV7-9 combines with J gene TRBJ1-5; D ambiguous. Germline V lookup: CDR1 SEHNR, CDR2 FQNEAQ (reference sequence). The CDR3 runs 14 residues. With 5 bases removed from V and 11 bases from J, the gap between germline ends came to 19 bases. CDR3 in amino acids: CASSPGTDPSTQHF. The CDR3 DNA follows: TGTGCCAGCAGCCCAGGTACAGATCCGTCTACCCAGCATTTT. Combining the CDR3 with reference TRBV7-9 and TRBJ1-5 gives the whole variable domain DTGVSQNPRHKITKRGQNVTFRCDPISEHNRLYWYRQTLGQGPEFLTYFQNEAQLEKSRLLSDRFSAERPKGSFSTLEIQRTEQGDSAMYLCASSPGTDPSTQHFGDGTRLSIL.

The CDR3 DNA sequence: TGTGCCAGCAGCCTTGGACTAGGGAACTACAATGAGCAGTTCTTC. Translation gives CASSLGLGNYNEQFF. The chain carries TRBV2 and TRBJ2-1; 7 bases map to TRBD2. J gave up 3 bases and V 6 bases, and 8 bases lay outside the gene matches. The CDR3 is 15 residues long. Per the germline V gene, CDR1 is SNHLY and CDR2 is FYNNEI. The complete variable domain, with remaining parts taken from reference TRBV2 and TRBJ2-1, reads EPEVTQTPSHQVTQMGQEVILRCVPISNHLYFYWYRQILGQKVEFLVSFYNNEISEKSEIFDDQFSVERPDGSNFTLKIRSTKLEDSAMYFCASSLGLGNYNEQFFGPGTRLTVL.

The CDR3, as DNA: TGTGCCAGCCCTAAGCCGGGACTAGCGGACAATGAGCAGTTCTTC. This sequence encodes CASPKPGLADNEQFF. The chain uses TRBV2 and TRBJ2-1, with TRBD2 matching over 11 bases. This CDR3 comprises 15 residues. Germline V lookup: CDR1 SNHLY, CDR2 FYNNEI. Trimming cost V 8 bases and J 5 bases; bases outside gene matches: 8.

The rearrangement uses TRBV5-5 and TRBJ2-7; 12 positions agree with TRBD1. Germline-derived CDR1 and CDR2 are SGHKS and YYEKEE (reference sequence). V was pared by 4 bases and J by 3 bases, with 5 bases of the junction left unmatched. The CDR3 runs to 15 residues. This CDR3 reads CASSDRDRGLYEQYF. For the CDR3, the DNA is TGTGCCAGCAGCGACCGGGACAGGGGGCTCTACGAGCAGTACTTC.

This clonotype has at least ten counts. V usage is TRBV7-9 and J usage is TRBJ1-5; TRBD1 aligns across 7 bases. This CDR3 has 14 amino acids. V was clipped by 5 bases and J by 1 base; unmatched bases: 2. From germline, CDR1 is SEHNR and CDR2 FQNEAQ (reference sequence). This CDR3 reads CASSPQGSNQPQHF. The CDR3 DNA reads as TGTGCCAGCAGCCCACAGGGGAGCAATCAGCCCCAGCATTTT.

The chain joins TRBV4-1 to TRBJ2-3, with 9 positions matching TRBD1. From germline, CDR1 is MGHRA and CDR2 YSYEKL. This CDR3 comprises 14 residues. The V gene end was trimmed by 4 bases and the J gene end by 4 bases; junction bases not matched to a gene: 3. The CDR3 DNA follows: TGCGCCAGCAGCCTCGACAGGGGGGCAGATACGCAGTATTTT. This translates into CASSLDRGADTQYF.

The V call is TRBV7-8, the J call TRBJ2-7; TRBD2 agrees at 7 bases. The CDR3 loop spans 14 amino acids. V lost 5 bases, J lost 2 bases, and 6 bases stayed unmatched. Germline V gives CDR1 SGHVS, CDR2 FQNEAQ. This CDR3 reads CASSAPGLTYEQYF. In DNA, the CDR3 is TGTGCCAGCAGCGCACCGGGACTAACCTACGAGCAGTACTTC.

Only a few counts were recorded for this clonotype. The genes are TRBV27 and TRBJ2-3; 10 nucleotides match TRBD2. The CDR3 contains 14 residues. Trimming took 6 bases from V and 8 from J; bases not matched to a gene: 8. Germline CDR1 reads MNHEY; CDR2 reads SMNVEV (reference sequence). As DNA, the CDR3 is TGTGCCAGCAGCCCCTCTAGCGGGGGACGTACGCAGTATTTT. Protein: CASSPSSGGRTQYF.

This chain connects TRBV10-2 to TRBJ1-5; unclear D gene. The CDR3 totals 16 residues. Germline V CDR1 and CDR2: WSHSY, SAAADI. Trimming took 0 bases from V and 0 from J, leaving 9 bases between them. Written as DNA, the CDR3 is TGCGCCAGCAGTGAGTCGAACCCCTATAGCAATCAGCCCCAGCATTTT. Translated: CASSESNPYSNQPQHF.

CDR3 region: CASSLTDLTNQLFF. The CDR3 bases are TGTGCCAGCAGCTTAACCGATCTTACTAACCAACTGTTTTTT. J is TRBJ1-4 and V is TRBV7-9; the D is unclear. V shed 2 bases and J shed 12 bases, with 16 bases lying between them. This CDR3 contains 14 residues. Germline V CDR1 and CDR2: SEHNR, FQNEAQ (reference sequence).

The CDR3, as DNA: TGTGCCAGCTTCCCGGGACAGGGTCTCTACAATGAGCAGTTCTTC. Translated, it gives CASFPGQGLYNEQFF. J is TRBJ2-1 and V is TRBV6-2 or TRBV6-3; 9 bases map to TRBD1. J was trimmed by 3 bases and V by 8 bases; bases with no gene match: 8. CDR3 length: 15 residues. Germline CDR1 and CDR2: MNHEY and SVGEGT.

Only a few counts were recorded for this clonotype. The V and J genes are TRBV7-8 and TRBJ1-2, with D uncertain. This CDR3 contains 12 residues. Per germline, CDR1 SGHVS and CDR2 FQNEAQ. Trimming cost V 5 bases and J 8 bases, with 12 bases left between them. CDR3 protein: CASSSDPGGYTF. The CDR3 nucleotides read TGTGCCAGCAGCAGCGACCCGGGGGGCTACACCTTC.

This chain links TRBV27 with TRBJ1-5; D uncertain. Germline CDR1 and CDR2: MNHEY and SMNVEV (reference sequence). The CDR3 spans 14 residues. V lost 3 bases, J lost 4 bases, and 10 bases lay in between. This CDR3 reads CASSLGLGNQPQHF. In DNA, the CDR3 is TGTGCCAGCAGTTTGGGTCTCGGAAATCAGCCCCAGCATTTT.

This clonotype came up a few times. This chain joins TRBV7-8 and TRBJ1-6; D unresolved. Germline V gene lookup returns CDR1 SGHVS and CDR2 FQNEAQ. Between the trimmed V and J ends, which lost 5 bases and 6 bases, there was a span of 5 bases. The CDR3 extends over 12 amino acids. CDR3 loop: CASSQVNSPLHF. For the CDR3, the DNA is TGTGCCAGCAGCCAAGTTAATTCACCCCTCCACTTT.

This clonotype appeared a few times. The J gene is TRBJ1-5, the V gene TRBV7-9, with TRBD1 identical over 9 bases. The germline V gene has CDR1 SEHNR and CDR2 FQNEAQ (reference sequence). This CDR3 comprises 16 residues. The ends lost 3 bases at V and 7 bases at J; junction bases unmatched: 10. In nucleotides, the CDR3 is TGTGCCAGCAGCTTCGGCCGGGACAGGGTAAGGCAGCCCCAGCATTTT. It yields the protein CASSFGRDRVRQPQHF.

The table lists this clonotype with a few counts. This sequence joins TRBV12-3 or TRBV12-4 and TRBJ2-2, with D unresolved. The CDR3 length is 14 residues. The V and J ends lost 0 bases and 6 bases respectively, with 8 bases between them. Here the CDR3 reads CASSLASRSGELFF. CDR3 nucleotides: TGTGCCAGCAGTTTAGCGAGTAGGTCCGGGGAGCTGTTTTTT.

This clonotype was found many times. CDR3 DNA sequence: TGCGCCAGCAGCCAACGTCTGGGGGGTGGTCAGCCCCAGCATTTT. Translation: CASSQRLGGGQPQHF. The V gene is TRBV4-1, the J gene TRBJ1-5; TRBD1 is a possible D gene (5 bases). There are 15 residues in the CDR3. Germline values: CDR1 MGHRA, CDR2 YSYEKL. V was cut by 2 bases and J by 6 bases, with 14 bases left in between.